The text below deals with one TCR beta chain. Uncontrolled infections, other autoimmune diseases, pregnancy or lactation led to exclusion of patients. In making diagnoses, clinical symptoms, serum thyroxine and TRAb, thyroid ultrasound and orbital computed tomography were all used. This sample was taken from a study of T cells in Graves' hyperthyroidism and ophthalmopathy. Amplified TCR beta CDR3 regions came from RNA transcripts. TCR CDR3 regions were first amplified by RT-PCR with HTBI primers. TCRdb independently ran MiXCR on the multiplex PCR reads; one entry per CDR3 protein. The data show approximately 430,000 distinct CDR3 sequences, roughly 14% seen once. The CDR3 extends over 15 amino acids. Trimming removed 4 bases from V and 1 base from J, with 11 bases in between.

This receptor was obtained from a young man with Graves' ophthalmopathy. This chain connects TRBV12-3 or TRBV12-4 to TRBJ1-5; D gene ambiguous. The sequenced material came from blood. CDR3 coding DNA: TGTGCCAGCAGTTCCCTTCGGATGAGCAATCAGCCCCAGCATTTT. Its translation: CASSSLRMSNQPQHF.